The sequence of this T cell receptor beta chain was determined in a study of cytomegalovirus exposure and HLA in healthy donors. Study-wide results and limits: The study designated roughly 150 TCR beta chains cytomegalovirus-associated. Later analysis associated a missense DCLRE1C variant with TCR beta V- and J-gene trimming. In a later analysis, across HLA loci, associated TCR counts were highest for DRB1, lowest for HLA-C.

Researchers ran the PCR with 60 Vbeta and 13 Jbeta primers. Here immunoSEQ multiplex PCR was the method, and the copy in TCRdb shows in-frame clones only, minus some. The sample contains about 190,000 clones, around 82% of which appear only once. In nominal health when sampled, donors likely had unrecorded immune exposures nonetheless. Comment on this clone: What it recognizes is unknown.

Material: PBMCs. The receptor comes from a man aged 18 to 29 in good health and CMV-seronegative.

DNA for the CDR3: TGTGCCTGGAGTACTCCCACAGGGGGCACTGGGGCCAACGTCCTGACTTTC. Its protein product is CAWSTPTGGTGANVLTF. The rearrangement links TRBV30 to TRBJ2-6, with TRBD1 identical over 9 bases. The germline V gene has CDR1 GTSNPN and CDR2 SVGIG (reference sequence). The J segment lost 2 bases and the V segment lost 2 bases, leaving 7 bases of the junction unmatched. This CDR3 is 17 amino acids long.